These 22 T cell receptor beta chains were sequenced from one sample in a study of blood T cells in healthy people across ages. A second PCR, run for roughly 7 to 11 cycles, used a sample-barcoded 5' primer plus a J-beta primer mix. From the 5' RACE reads, TCRdb called clonotypes with MiXCR, one entry per CDR3 protein. The data contain around 1,500,000 distinct CDR3 sequences, approximately 30% of them singletons. Input material: blood. The source of these receptors is a woman in her thirties in good health.

Regarding this clonotype: This clone may be a read error of a much larger clone one base away. V usage is TRBV12-5 and J usage is TRBJ2-4, with D uncertain. The better agreement between TRBJ2-7 and the DNA end casts doubt on the J call. CDR3 length equals 13 residues. Germline V gives CDR1 LGHNT, CDR2 FRNRAP. CDR3 loop: CASGNGRTYEQYF. CDR3 bases: TGTGCTAGTGGTAACGGACGGACCTACGAGCAGTACTTC.

The chain combines TRBV6-5 with TRBJ1-1, with a weak D call TRBD1 (5 bases). Deletions cut 4 bases from V and 6 bases from J, with 18 bases between. Germline V gives CDR1 MNHEY, CDR2 SVGAGI. The length of the CDR3 is 15 residues. The CDR3 nucleotides read TGTGCCAGCAGTTTAGTCCGAGCGGGGGGGGCTGAAGCTTTCTTT. It specifies CASSLVRAGGAEAFF.

The V call is TRBV9, the J call TRBJ1-1; D is perhaps TRBD1 (6 bases). This CDR3 is built from 15 residues. Germline V gene sequence: CDR1 SGDLS, CDR2 YYNGEE. Trimming took off 0 bases at V and 3 bases at J, with 12 bases between the two ends. The CDR3 sequence is CASSVVGGRDTEAFF. The CDR3 bases are TGTGCCAGCAGCGTAGTAGGGGGTCGGGACACTGAAGCTTTCTTT.

The J gene is TRBJ1-1, the V gene TRBV10-3; TRBD1 agrees at 7 bases. The V gene's germline CDR1 is ENHRY and CDR2 SYGVKD. There are 15 residues in the CDR3. V was clipped by 3 bases and J by 1 base; unmatched bases: 5. The CDR3 coding sequence is TGTGCCATCAGTGATTCCCAGGGGGGGAACACTGAAGCTTTCTTT. This gives the protein CAISDSQGGNTEAFF.

In its sample, this clonotype was seen once. This clone may be a read error of a much larger clone one base away. The V and J genes are TRBV29-1 and TRBJ2-4, with D unclear. The germline gives CDR1 SQVTM, CDR2 ANQGSEA. The ends were cut back, 3 bases at V and 13 bases at J, with 16 bases in the middle. The CDR3 consists of 12 residues. The CDR3 DNA reads as TGCAGCGTTGAGCACGAGATGAATGAGCAGTACTTC. Amino acids: CSVEHEMNEQYF.

This clonotype appeared a few times. The chain recombines TRBV7-9 with TRBJ2-6; D gene uncertain. Between the trimmed V and J ends, which lost 5 bases and 0 bases, there was a span of 17 bases. The CDR3 loop spans 18 amino acids. Germline assignment: CDR1 SEHNR and CDR2 FQNEAQ (reference sequence). The CDR3 is CASSPEFVRSSGANVLTF. The DNA of the CDR3 is TGTGCCAGCAGCCCAGAGTTTGTACGGAGCTCTGGGGCCAACGTCCTGACTTTC.

CDR3 sequence: CASTRVSGSNVLTF. The CDR3 DNA follows: TGTGCCAGCACCCGGGTGTCCGGGTCCAACGTCCTGACTTTC. This sequence joins TRBV6-5 and TRBJ2-6; no definite D call. Trimming took off 7 bases at V and 8 bases at J, with 15 bases between the two ends. Germline V CDR1 and CDR2: MNHEY, SVGAGI. The CDR3 contains 14 residues.

As concerns this clonotype: Since a much larger clone is just one base distant, this may be a read error. V and J are TRBV18 and TRBJ2-7, with 7 positions matching TRBD1. The ends lost 2 bases at V and 6 bases at J; junction bases unmatched: 4. The CDR3 has 13 residues. Germline CDR1 KGHSH, CDR2 LQKENI. This chain's CDR3 is CASSPVTGIEQYF. CDR3 nucleotide sequence: TGTGCCAGCTCACCAGTGACAGGGATCGAGCAGTACTTC.

The chain links TRBV3-1 to TRBJ2-5; 8 nucleotides align to TRBD2. Trimming took 4 bases from V and 2 from J; bases not matched to a gene: 6. The CDR3 is made up of 15 amino acids. Germline CDR1 reads LGHDT; CDR2 reads YNNKEL (reference sequence). The CDR3 bases are TGTGCCAGCAGCCCCCCCGGGACTAGGCAAGAGACCCAGTACTTC. The encoded protein is CASSPPGTRQETQYF.

This clonotype was recorded only once. The chain is built from TRBV10-3 and TRBJ1-1, with D unclear. The CDR3 loop spans 15 amino acids. From germline, CDR1 is ENHRY and CDR2 SYGVKD. The V gene lost 2 bases and the J gene lost 0 bases, with 10 bases spanning the gap. Written as DNA, the CDR3 is TGTGCCATCAGTGAGAACGGGAACATGAACACTGAAGCTTTCTTT. Translating it yields CAISENGNMNTEAFF.

This clonotype showed up many times. For the CDR3, the DNA is TGCGCCAGCAGCCGATCTAGCGGGGAGAAGACCCAGTACTTC. This codes for CASSRSSGEKTQYF. V gene TRBV5-1 combines with J gene TRBJ2-5, with 9 bases fitting TRBD2. CDR3 size: 14 residues. V was pared by 4 bases and J by 6 bases, with 7 bases of the junction left unmatched. Per the germline V gene, CDR1 is SGHRS and CDR2 is YFSETQ.

This clonotype was recorded at least ten times. This chain links TRBV29-1 with TRBJ1-2, with D unclear. Trimming took off 4 bases at V and 2 bases at J, with 17 bases between the two ends. The germline V gene encodes CDR1 SQVTM and CDR2 ANQGSEA. CDR3 length equals 15 residues. CDR3 DNA sequence: TGCAGCGTTGGATTCCCGCTTCGACGCAACTATGGCTACACCTTC. It yields the protein CSVGFPLRRNYGYTF.

The V gene is TRBV11-3, the J gene TRBJ2-3, with TRBD2 identical over 12 bases. Germline CDR1 SGHNT, CDR2 YENEEA. Germline trimming cut 5 bases from V and 10 bases from J; bases unmatched to any gene: 10. The CDR3 length is 15 residues. In DNA form, the CDR3 reads TGTGCCAGCAGCCTCCGACTAGCGGGAGAGGGTCCGCAGTATTTT. This encodes CASSLRLAGEGPQYF.

Concerning this clonotype: At one end, the junction sequence differs from germline, possibly due to a read error. This chain connects TRBV12-3 or TRBV12-4 to TRBJ2-3; 9 bases fit TRBD2. The CDR3 loop spans 15 amino acids. CDR3 in amino acids: CASSLLAGSTDMQYF. As DNA, the CDR3 is TGTGCCAGCAGTTTACTAGCGGGGAGTACAGATATGCAGTATTTT.

V is TRBV4-2 and J is TRBJ2-3, with 10 bases fitting TRBD1. V was pared by 7 bases and J by 0 bases, with 4 bases of the junction left unmatched. The germline CDR1 and CDR2 sequences are LGHNA and YNFKEQ. The CDR3 has 15 amino acids. In nucleotides, the CDR3 is TGTGCCAGCAAACCGGGACAGGGGAGCACAGATACGCAGTATTTT. As protein: CASKPGQGSTDTQYF.

The rearrangement uses TRBV6-6 and TRBJ1-2; D perhaps matches TRBD1 (5 bases). V was pared by 6 bases and J by 0 bases, with 17 bases between. The CDR3 contains 16 residues. Germline lookup yields CDR1 MNHNY and CDR2 SVGAGI (reference sequence). The CDR3 spells CASSPRGSDSNYGYTF. The CDR3 bases are TGTGCCAGCAGCCCTAGGGGCTCTGATTCTAACTATGGCTACACCTTC.

With regard to this clonotype: At one of its ends the junction is not consistent with the germline gene, which may arise from a read error. The J gene is TRBJ1-2, the V gene TRBV7-9, with 7 bases matching TRBD1. CDR1 is SEHNR and CDR2 is FQNEAQ in the germline V gene (reference sequence). This CDR3 has 19 residues. The CDR3 reads CASSPPGLAGTARPYGCTF. CDR3 in DNA: TGTGCCAGCAGCCCCCCCGGACTTGCCGGGACAGCCAGACCGTATGGCTGCACCTTC.

About this clonotype itself: One junction end does not reproduce the germline sequence, and a read error may be involved. The rearrangement links TRBV4-3 to TRBJ2-1; 9 bases are shared with TRBD2. The CDR3 runs 16 residues. Germline V CDR1 and CDR2: LGHNA, YSLEER. This CDR3 reads CAGSQDLAGFYNEQFF. For the CDR3, the DNA is TGCGCCGGCAGCCAGGATCTAGCGGGGTTTTACAATGAGCAGTTCTTC.

The CDR3 region is CASSPSGSAHYEQYF. The CDR3 nucleotides are TGTGCCAGCTCACCATCCGGATCGGCCCACTACGAGCAGTACTTC. The rearrangement joins TRBV18 to TRBJ2-7; D not resolved. CDR1 and CDR2 from the germline V gene are KGHSH and LQKENI. The CDR3 sequence is 15 residues long. The V and J ends lost 2 bases and 3 bases respectively, with 14 bases between them.

The J gene is TRBJ2-4, the V gene TRBV5-1, with 8 bases matching TRBD1. The J call is uncertain, as TRBJ2-7 better fits the DNA end. CDR3 size: 14 residues. Germline V gene lookup returns CDR1 SGHRS and CDR2 YFSETQ. CDR3 loop: CASSGNRGTYEQYF. CDR3 bases: TGCGCCAGCAGCGGTAACAGGGGGACGTACGAGCAGTACTTC.

The rearrangement uses TRBV4-2 and TRBJ1-1, with TRBD1 matching 9 bases. Germline V lookup: CDR1 LGHNA, CDR2 YNFKEQ. Unmatched junction bases numbered 0, after V lost 0 bases and J lost 4 bases. The CDR3 runs 14 residues. The CDR3 nucleotides are TGTGCCAGCAGCCAAGAACAGGGGGCCACTGAAGCTTTCTTT. This sequence encodes CASSQEQGATEAFF.

There are a few counts of this clonotype. The chain employs TRBV5-1 and TRBJ1-2; 7 bases are shared with TRBD1. This CDR3 spans 13 amino acids. Germline V gives CDR1 SGHRS, CDR2 YFSETQ. Losses at the gene ends were 4 bases for V and 4 bases for J; bases not matched to a gene: 4. CDR3: CASSNTGVYGYTF. The CDR3, as DNA: TGCGCCAGCAGCAATACAGGGGTCTATGGCTACACCTTC.